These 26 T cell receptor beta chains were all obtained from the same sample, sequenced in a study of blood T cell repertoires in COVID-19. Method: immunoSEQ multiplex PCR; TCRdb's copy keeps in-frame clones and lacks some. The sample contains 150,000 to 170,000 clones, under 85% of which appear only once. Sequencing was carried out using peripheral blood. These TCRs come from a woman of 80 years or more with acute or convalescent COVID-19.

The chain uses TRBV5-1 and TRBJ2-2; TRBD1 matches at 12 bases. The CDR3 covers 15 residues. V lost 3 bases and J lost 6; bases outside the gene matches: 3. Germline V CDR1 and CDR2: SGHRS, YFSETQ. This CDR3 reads CASSWGTGGSGELFF. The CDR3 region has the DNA TGCGCCAGCAGCTGGGGGACAGGGGGCTCCGGGGAGCTGTTTTTT.

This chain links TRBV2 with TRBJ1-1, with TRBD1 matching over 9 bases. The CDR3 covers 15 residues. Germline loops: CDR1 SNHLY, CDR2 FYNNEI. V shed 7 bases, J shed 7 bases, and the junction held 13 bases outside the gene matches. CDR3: CASILGQGVQGEAFF. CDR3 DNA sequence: TGTGCCAGCATCCTGGGACAGGGAGTCCAAGGTGAAGCTTTCTTT.

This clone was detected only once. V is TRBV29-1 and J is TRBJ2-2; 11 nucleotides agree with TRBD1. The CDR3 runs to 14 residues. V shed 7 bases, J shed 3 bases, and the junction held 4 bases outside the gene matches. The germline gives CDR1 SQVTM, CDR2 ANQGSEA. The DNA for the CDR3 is TGCAGCGCTAGGGGACAGGGGGACACCGGGGAGCTGTTTTTT. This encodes CSARGQGDTGELFF.

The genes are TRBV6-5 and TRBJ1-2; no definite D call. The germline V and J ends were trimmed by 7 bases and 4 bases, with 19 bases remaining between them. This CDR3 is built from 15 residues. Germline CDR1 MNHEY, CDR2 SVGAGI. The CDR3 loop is CASILREGLVYGYTF. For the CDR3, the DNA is TGTGCCAGCATTTTACGGGAAGGGTTGGTCTATGGCTACACCTTC.

CDR3 DNA: TGTGCCAGCAGGAGGGACAGGACGTATGGCTACACCTTC. Translating it yields CASRRDRTYGYTF. The chain carries TRBV6-5 and TRBJ1-2, with 8 bases that match TRBD1. Germline V gene sequence: CDR1 MNHEY, CDR2 SVGAGI. This CDR3 is 13 amino acids long. The junction had 5 bases not matched to a gene; V was cut back by 6 bases and J by 5 bases.

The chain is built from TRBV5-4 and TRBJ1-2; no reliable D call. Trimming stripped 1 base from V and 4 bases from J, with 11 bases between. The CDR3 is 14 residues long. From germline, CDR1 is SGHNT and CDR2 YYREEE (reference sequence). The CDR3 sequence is CASSLFSEIYGYTF. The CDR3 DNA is TGTGCCAGCAGCTTGTTCTCCGAGATCTATGGCTACACCTTC.

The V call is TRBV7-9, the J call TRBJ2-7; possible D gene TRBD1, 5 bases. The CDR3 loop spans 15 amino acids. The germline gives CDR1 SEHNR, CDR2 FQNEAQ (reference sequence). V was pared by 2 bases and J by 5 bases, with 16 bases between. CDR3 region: CASSLPGPSRHEQYF. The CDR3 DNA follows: TGTGCCAGCAGCTTACCAGGGCCATCACGCCACGAGCAGTACTTC.

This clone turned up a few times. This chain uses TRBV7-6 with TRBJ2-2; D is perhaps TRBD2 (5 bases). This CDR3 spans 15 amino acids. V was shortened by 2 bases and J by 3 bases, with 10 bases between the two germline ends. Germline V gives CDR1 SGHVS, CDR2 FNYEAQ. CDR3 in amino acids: CASSLSSGYTGELFF. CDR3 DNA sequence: TGTGCCAGCAGCTTATCATCGGGATACACCGGGGAGCTGTTTTTT. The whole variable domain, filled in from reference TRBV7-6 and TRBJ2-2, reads GAGVSQSPRYKVTKRGQDVALRCDPISGHVSLYWYRQALGQGPEFLTYFNYEAQQDKSGLPNDRFSAERPEGSISTLTIQRTEQRDSAMYRCASSLSSGYTGELFFGEGSRLTVL.

The CDR3 here is CASSPGSGRANEQYF. CDR3 coding DNA: TGTGCCAGCTCACCCGGGAGCGGGAGGGCCAACGAGCAGTACTTC. This sequence joins TRBV18 and TRBJ2-7; TRBD2 aligns across 10 bases. This CDR3 has 15 residues. CDR1 is KGHSH and CDR2 is LQKENI in the germline V gene. V was pared by 3 bases and J by 5 bases, with 7 bases of the junction left unmatched. The full variable domain, its missing parts supplied by reference TRBV18 and TRBJ2-7, is NAGVMQNPRHLVRRRGQEARLRCSPMKGHSHVYWYRQLPEEGLKFMVYLQKENIIDESGMPKERFSAEFPKEGPSILRIQQVVRGDSAAYFCASSPGSGRANEQYFGPGTRLTVT.

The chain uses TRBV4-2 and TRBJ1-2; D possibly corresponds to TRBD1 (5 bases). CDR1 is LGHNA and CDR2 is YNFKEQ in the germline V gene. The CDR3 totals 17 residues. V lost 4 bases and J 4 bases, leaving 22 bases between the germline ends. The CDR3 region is CASSPTRGAEIGYGYTF. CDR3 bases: TGTGCCAGCAGCCCAACAAGGGGCGCGGAGATAGGCTATGGCTACACCTTC.

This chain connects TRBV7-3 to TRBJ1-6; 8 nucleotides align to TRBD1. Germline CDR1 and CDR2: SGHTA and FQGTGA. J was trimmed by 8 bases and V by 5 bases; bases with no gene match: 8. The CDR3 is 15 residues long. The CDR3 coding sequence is TGTGCCAGCAGCGCCTCAGGGGGCGGTTATTCACCCCTCCACTTT. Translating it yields CASSASGGGYSPLHF.

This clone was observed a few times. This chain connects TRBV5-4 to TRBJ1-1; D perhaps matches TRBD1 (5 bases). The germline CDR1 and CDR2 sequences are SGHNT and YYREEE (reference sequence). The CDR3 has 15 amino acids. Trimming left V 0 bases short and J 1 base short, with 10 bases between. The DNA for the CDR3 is TGTGCCAGCAGCTTGGATAGCGGGACGAACACTGAAGCTTTCTTT. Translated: CASSLDSGTNTEAFF.

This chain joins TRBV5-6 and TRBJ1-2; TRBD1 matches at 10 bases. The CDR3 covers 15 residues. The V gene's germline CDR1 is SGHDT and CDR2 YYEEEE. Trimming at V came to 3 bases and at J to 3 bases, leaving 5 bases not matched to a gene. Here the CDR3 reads CASSWPGQGYYGYTF. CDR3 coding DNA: TGTGCCAGCAGCTGGCCGGGACAGGGGTACTATGGCTACACCTTC.

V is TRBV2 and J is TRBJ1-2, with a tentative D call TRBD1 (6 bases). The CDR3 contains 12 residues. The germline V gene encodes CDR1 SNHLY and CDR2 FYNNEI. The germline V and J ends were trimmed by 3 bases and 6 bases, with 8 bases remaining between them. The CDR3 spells CASSEQGHGYTF. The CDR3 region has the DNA TGTGCCAGCAGTGAGCAGGGGCATGGCTACACCTTC.

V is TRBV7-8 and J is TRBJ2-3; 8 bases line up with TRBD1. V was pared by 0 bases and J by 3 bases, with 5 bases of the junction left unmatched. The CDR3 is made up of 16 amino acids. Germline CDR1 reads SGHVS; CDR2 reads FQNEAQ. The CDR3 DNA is TGTGCCAGCAGCTTAGCAACAGGGGGGAGGACAGATACGCAGTATTTT. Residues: CASSLATGGRTDTQYF.

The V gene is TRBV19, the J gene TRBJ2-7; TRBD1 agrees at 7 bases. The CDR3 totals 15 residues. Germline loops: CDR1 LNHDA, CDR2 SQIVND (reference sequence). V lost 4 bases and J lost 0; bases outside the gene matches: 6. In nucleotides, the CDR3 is TGTGCCAGTAGTAATAAGGGACAGTCCTCCTACGAGCAGTACTTC. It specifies CASSNKGQSSYEQYF.

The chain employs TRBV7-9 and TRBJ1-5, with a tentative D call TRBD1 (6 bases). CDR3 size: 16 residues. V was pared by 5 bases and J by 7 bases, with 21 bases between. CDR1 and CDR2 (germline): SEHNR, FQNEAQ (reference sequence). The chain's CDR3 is CASSPTPTGIEQPQHF. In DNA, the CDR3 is TGTGCCAGCAGCCCAACCCCTACAGGGATCGAGCAGCCCCAGCATTTT.

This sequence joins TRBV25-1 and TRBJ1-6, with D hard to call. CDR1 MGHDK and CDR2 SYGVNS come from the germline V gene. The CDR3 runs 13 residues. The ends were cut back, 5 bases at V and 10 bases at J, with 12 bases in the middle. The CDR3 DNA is TGTGCCAGCAGTAACCGGGATAGGTCACCCCTCCACTTT. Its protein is CASSNRDRSPLHF.

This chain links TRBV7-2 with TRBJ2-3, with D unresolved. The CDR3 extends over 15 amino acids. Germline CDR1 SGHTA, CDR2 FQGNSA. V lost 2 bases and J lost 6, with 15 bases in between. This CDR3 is CASSLTSSEADTQYF. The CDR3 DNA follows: TGTGCCAGCAGCTTAACGTCCAGCGAGGCCGATACGCAGTATTTT. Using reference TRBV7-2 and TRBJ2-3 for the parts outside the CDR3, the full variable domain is GAGVSQSPSNKVTEKGKDVELRCDPISGHTALYWYRQSLGQGLEFLIYFQGNSAPDKSGLPSDRFSAERTGGSVSTLTIQRTQQEDSAVYLCASSLTSSEADTQYFGPGTRLTVL.

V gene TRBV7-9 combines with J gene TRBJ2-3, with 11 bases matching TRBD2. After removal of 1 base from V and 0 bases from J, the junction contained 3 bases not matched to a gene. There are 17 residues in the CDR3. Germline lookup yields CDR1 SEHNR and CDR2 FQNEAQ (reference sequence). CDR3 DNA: TGTGCCAGCAGCTTAGGGAGACTAGCGGGGAGCACAGATACGCAGTATTTT. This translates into CASSLGRLAGSTDTQYF.

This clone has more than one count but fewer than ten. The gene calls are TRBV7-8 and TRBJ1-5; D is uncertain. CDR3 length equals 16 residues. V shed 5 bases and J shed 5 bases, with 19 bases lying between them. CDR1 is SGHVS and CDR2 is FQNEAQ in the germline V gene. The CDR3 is CASSPRGSIGDQPQHF. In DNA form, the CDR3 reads TGTGCCAGCAGCCCAAGAGGGTCAATTGGGGATCAGCCCCAGCATTTT.

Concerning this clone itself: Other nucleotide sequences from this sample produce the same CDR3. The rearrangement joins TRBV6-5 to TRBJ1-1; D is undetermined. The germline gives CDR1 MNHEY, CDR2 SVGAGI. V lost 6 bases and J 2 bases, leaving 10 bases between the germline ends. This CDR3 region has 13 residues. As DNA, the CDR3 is TGTGCCAGCAGACGAAACAGTAACACTGAAGCTTTCTTT. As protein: CASRRNSNTEAFF.

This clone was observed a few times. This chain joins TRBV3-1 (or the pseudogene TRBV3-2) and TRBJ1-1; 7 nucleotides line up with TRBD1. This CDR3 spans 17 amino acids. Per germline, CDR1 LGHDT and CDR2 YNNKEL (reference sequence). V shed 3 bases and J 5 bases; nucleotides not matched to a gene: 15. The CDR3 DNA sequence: TGTGCCAGCAGCCAGGACTCCAGCTTTACAGGGGCAACTGAAGCTTTCTTT. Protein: CASSQDSSFTGATEAFF.

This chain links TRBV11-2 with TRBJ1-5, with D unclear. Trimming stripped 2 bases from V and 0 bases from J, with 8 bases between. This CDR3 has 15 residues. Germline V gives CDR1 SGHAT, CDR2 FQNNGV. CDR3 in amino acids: CASSLSGDSNQPQHF. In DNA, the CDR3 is TGTGCCAGCAGCTTATCAGGCGATAGCAATCAGCCCCAGCATTTT.

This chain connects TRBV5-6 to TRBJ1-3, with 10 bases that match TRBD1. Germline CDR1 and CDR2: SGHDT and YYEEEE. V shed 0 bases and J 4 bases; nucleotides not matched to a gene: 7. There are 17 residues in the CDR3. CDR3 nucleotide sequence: TGTGCCAGCAGCTTGGGGGGACAGGGGTCGTTCGGAAACACCATATATTTT. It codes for CASSLGGQGSFGNTIYF.

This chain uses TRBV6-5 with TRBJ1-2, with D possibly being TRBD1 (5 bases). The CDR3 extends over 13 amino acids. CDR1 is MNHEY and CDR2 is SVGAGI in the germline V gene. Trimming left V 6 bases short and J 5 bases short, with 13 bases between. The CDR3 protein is CASSVGQLYGYTF. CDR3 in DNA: TGTGCCAGCAGCGTGGGGCAGTTGTATGGCTACACCTTC.